This T cell receptor beta chain was captured by sequencing in a study of blood T cell repertoires in COVID-19. On the study more broadly: COVID-19 samples from acute and convalescent phases originated in the United States, Italy and Spain. The cDNA or gDNA used as material had been derived from T cells, B-cell-depleted T cells, or PBMCs.

Germline V gene lookup returns CDR1 MNHEY and CDR2 SVGAGI. This CDR3 has 16 residues. Deletions cut 4 bases from V and 2 bases from J, with 16 bases between. Original processing methods: Researchers report that nucleated cell counts were estimated from reference gene primer amplification. The assay was immunoSEQ multiplex PCR, and TCRdb's table has in-frame clones only and misses some. D and trimming come from the DNA, and the V and J calls and clone size come from that table. Among over 70,000 clones listed, 65% to 80% were seen once. The specimen sequenced was peripheral blood. This receptor was taken from a human donor in a cohort sampled during active COVID-19. V is TRBV6-5 and J is TRBJ2-3; possibly TRBD1 for D (5 bases). The CDR3 DNA is TGTGCCAGCAGTTCCTTAGTAGGGGCTTTCACAGATACGCAGTATTTT. As protein: CASSSLVGAFTDTQYF.